The next 6 T cell receptor beta chains were all read from a single sample in a study of CXCR3-negative and CXCR3-positive naive CD8 T cells. 5' RACE that incorporated UMI labels was used to prepare the TRB cDNA libraries. TCRdb re-called the 5' RACE reads; one entry per CDR3 protein, DNA not given. This sample contains tens of thousands of distinct CDR3 sequences. Sequenced material: naive CXCR3- CD8+ T cells from blood. Subset noted: CD45RO-CCR7+CD27+CD95- naive CD8+ T cells lacking CXCR3 (TNR3-). The receptors derive from a human donor in good health. Some clones in this sample may be carry-over from other donors' samples.

J is TRBJ2-7 and V is TRBV5-1. Germline assignment: CDR1 SGHRS and CDR2 YFSETQ. The CDR3 has 14 residues. CDR3 sequence: CASSWNDRRYEQYF.

CDR3 protein: CASSQEQGANQPQHF. The chain recombines TRBV4-3 with TRBJ1-5; absent DNA, TCRdb's TRBD1 call cannot be checked. Germline CDR1 and CDR2: LGHNA and YSLEER. The CDR3 runs to 15 residues.

This chain connects TRBV29-1 to TRBJ1-1. Germline values: CDR1 SQVTM, CDR2 ANQGSEA. This CDR3 is built from 12 residues. The CDR3 loop is CSVTEMNTEAFF.

V and J are TRBV6-5 and TRBJ1-6. The CDR3 is 16 residues long. Per germline, CDR1 MNHEY and CDR2 SVGAGI. The CDR3 spells CASSYDSGPRNSPLHF.

V and J are TRBV29-1 and TRBJ1-1; TCRdb calls TRBD1, which cannot be checked without DNA. This CDR3 is built from 13 residues. Germline V lookup: CDR1 SQVTM, CDR2 ANQGSEA. CDR3 sequence: CSVLTGMNTEAFF.

The rearrangement links TRBV28 to TRBJ2-3; TCRdb reports TRBD1, a call that lacks DNA to check it against. Per the germline V gene, CDR1 is MDHEN and CDR2 is SYDVKM. The CDR3 totals 16 residues. The CDR3: CASSVGQVRGSDTQYF.